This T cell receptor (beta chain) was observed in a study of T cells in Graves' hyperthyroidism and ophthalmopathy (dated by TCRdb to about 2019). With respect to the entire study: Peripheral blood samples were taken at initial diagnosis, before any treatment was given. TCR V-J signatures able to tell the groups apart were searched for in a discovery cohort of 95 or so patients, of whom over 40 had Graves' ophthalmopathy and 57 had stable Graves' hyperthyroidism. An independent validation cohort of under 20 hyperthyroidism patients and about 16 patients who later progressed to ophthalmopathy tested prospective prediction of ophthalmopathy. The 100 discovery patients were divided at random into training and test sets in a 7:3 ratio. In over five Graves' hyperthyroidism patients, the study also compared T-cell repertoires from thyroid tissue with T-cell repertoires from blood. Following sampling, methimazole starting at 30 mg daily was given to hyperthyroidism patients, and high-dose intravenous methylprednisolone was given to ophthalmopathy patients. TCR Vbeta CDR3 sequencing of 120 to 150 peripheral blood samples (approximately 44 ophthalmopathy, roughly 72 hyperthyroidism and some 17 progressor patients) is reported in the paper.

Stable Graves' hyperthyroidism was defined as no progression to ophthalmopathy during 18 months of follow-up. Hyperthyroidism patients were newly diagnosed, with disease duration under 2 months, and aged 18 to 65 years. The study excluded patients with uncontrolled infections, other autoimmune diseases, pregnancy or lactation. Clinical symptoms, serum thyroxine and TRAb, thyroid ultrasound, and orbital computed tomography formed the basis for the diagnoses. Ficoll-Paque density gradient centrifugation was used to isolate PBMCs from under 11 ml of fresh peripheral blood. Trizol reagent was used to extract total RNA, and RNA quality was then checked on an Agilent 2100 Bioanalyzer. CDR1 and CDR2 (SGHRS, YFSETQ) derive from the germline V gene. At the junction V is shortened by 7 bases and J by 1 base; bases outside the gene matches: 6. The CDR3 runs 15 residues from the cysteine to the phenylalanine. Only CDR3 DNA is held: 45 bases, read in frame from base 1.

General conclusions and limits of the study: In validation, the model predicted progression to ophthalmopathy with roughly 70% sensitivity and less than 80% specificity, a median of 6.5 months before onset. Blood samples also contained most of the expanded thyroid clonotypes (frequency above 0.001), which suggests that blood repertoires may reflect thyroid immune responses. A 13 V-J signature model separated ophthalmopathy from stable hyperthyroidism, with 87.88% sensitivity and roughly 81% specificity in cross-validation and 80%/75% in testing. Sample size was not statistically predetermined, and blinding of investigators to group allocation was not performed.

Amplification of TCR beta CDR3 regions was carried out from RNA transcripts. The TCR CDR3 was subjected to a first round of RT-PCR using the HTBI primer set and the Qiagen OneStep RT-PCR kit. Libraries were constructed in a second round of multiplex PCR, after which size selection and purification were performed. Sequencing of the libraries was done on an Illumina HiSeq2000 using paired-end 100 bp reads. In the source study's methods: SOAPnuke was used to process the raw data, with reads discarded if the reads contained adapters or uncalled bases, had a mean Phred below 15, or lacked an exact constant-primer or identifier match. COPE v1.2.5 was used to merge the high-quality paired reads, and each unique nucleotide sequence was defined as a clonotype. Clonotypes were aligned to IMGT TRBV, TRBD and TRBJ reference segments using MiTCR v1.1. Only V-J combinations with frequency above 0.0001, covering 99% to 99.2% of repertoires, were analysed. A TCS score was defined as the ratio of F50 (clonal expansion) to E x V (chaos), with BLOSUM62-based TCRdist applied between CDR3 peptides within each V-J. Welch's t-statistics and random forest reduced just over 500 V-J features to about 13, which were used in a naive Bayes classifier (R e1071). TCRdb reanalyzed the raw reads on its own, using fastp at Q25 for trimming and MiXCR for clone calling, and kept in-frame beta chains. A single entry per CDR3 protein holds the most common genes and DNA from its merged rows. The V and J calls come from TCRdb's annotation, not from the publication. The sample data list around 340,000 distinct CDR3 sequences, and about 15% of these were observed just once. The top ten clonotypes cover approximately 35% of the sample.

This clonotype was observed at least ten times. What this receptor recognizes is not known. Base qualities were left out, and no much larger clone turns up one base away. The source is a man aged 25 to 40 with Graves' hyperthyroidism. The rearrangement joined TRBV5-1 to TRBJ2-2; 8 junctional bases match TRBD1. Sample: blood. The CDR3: CASLAGTGNTGELFF. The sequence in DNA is TGCGCCAGCTTAGCCGGGACAGGGAACACCGGGGAGCTGTTTTTT.